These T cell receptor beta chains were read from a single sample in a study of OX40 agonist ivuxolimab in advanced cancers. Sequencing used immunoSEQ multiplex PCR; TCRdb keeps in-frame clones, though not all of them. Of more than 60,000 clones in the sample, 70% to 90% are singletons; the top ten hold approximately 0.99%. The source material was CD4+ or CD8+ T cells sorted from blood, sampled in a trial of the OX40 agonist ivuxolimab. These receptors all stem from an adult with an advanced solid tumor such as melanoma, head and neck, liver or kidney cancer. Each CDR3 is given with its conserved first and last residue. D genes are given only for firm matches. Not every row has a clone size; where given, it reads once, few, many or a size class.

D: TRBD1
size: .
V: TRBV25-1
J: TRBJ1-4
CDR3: CASGGTGSEKLFF
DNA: TGTGCCAGCGGGGGGACAGGGAGTGAAAAACTGTTTTTT

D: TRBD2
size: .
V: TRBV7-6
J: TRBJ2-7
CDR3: CASSSGWREGSYEQYF
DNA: TGTGCCAGCAGTTCCGGCTGGCGGGAGGGCTCCTACGAGCAGTACTTC

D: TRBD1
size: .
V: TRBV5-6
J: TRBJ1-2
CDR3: CASSLGGTEYGYTF
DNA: TGTGCCAGCAGCTTGGGAGGGACAGAATATGGCTACACCTTC

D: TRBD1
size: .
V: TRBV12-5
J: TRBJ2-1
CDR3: CASGRGQDYNEQFF
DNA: TGTGCTAGTGGCCGCGGACAGGATTACAATGAGCAGTTCTTC

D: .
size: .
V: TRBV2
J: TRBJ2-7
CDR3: CASSLGRLYEQYF
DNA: TGTGCCAGCAGTCTTGGTCGCCTCTACGAGCAGTACTTC

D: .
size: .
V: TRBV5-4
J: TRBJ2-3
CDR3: CASSPYRGQGSVYTQYF
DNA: TGTGCCAGCAGCCCCTACAGAGGACAAGGTTCGGTCTATACGCAGTATTTT

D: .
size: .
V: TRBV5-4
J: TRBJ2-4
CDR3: CASSSQGPKNIQYF
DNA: TGTGCCAGCAGCAGCCAGGGACCCAAAAACATTCAGTACTTC

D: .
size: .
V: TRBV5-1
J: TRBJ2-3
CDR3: CATVDVATDTQYF
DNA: TGCGCCACCGTCGACGTAGCCACAGATACGCAGTATTTT

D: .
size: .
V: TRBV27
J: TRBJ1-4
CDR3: CASSLQGTNEKLFF
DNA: TGTGCCAGCAGTTTACAGGGAACTAATGAAAAACTGTTTTTT

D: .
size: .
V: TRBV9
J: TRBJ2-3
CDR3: CASSVGLAGTDTQYF
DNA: TGTGCCAGCAGCGTAGGGTTAGCGGGCACAGATACGCAGTATTTT

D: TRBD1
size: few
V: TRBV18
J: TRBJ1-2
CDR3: CASSPPVYFRDREAHNYGYTF
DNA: TGTGCCAGCTCACCGCCTGTTTATTTTCGGGACAGGGAGGCCCATAACTATGGCTACACCTTC

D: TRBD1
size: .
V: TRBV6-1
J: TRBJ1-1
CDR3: CASSSGTGSTEAFF
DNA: TGTGCCAGCAGTTCCGGGACAGGGTCCACTGAAGCTTTCTTT

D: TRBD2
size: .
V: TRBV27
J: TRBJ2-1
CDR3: CASSISLAGPYNEQFF
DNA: TGTGCCAGCAGTATCTCCCTAGCGGGGCCGTACAATGAGCAGTTCTTC

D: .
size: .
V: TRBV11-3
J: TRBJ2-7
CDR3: CASSLPSLKVSYEQYF
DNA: TGTGCCAGCAGCTTACCCTCCCTCAAAGTGTCCTACGAGCAGTACTTC

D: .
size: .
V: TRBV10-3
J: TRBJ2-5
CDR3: CAISGGGETQYF
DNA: TGTGCCATCAGTGGAGGTGGAGAGACCCAGTACTTC

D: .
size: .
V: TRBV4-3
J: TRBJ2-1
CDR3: CASSQEISTHFEQFF
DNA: TGCGCCAGCAGCCAAGAAATCAGCACACATTTTGAGCAGTTCTTC

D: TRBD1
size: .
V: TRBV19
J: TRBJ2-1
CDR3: CASNPRAGQGGGEQFF
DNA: TGTGCCAGTAATCCTCGAGCGGGACAGGGAGGTGGGGAGCAGTTCTTC

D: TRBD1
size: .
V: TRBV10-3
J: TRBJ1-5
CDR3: CAISGQGGIQPQHF
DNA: TGTGCCATCAGTGGGCAGGGGGGCATACAGCCCCAGCATTTT

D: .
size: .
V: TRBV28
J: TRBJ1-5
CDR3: CASSFTDNQPQHF
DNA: TGTGCCAGCAGTTTCACAGACAATCAGCCCCAGCATTTT

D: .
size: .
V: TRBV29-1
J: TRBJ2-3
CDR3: CSVTRLDTQYF
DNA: TGCAGCGTCACGAGACTAGATACGCAGTATTTT

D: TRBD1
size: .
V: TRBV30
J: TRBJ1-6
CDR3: CAWSKRTGVKNSPLHF
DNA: TGTGCCTGGAGTAAACGGACAGGGGTTAAGAATTCACCCCTCCACTTT

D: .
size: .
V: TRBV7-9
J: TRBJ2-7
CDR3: CASSPSQGRGGYEQYF
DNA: TGTGCCAGCAGCCCCAGTCAAGGACGGGGAGGCTACGAGCAGTACTTC

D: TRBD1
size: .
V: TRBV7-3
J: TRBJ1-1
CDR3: CASSLDVTGIAFF
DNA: TGTGCCAGCAGCTTAGACGTGACAGGGATAGCTTTCTTT

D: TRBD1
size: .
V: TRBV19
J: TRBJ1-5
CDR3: CASSLRQGAYQPQHF
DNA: TGTGCCAGTAGTTTGAGACAGGGGGCCTATCAGCCCCAGCATTTT

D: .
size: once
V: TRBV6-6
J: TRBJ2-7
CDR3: CASSSLSQGGKQYF
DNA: TGTGCCAGCAGTTCTTTGTCCCAGGGGGGGAAGCAGTACTTC

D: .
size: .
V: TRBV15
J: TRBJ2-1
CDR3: CATSFNSLSDEQFF
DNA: TGTGCCACCAGCTTCAACAGCCTGAGCGATGAGCAGTTCTTC

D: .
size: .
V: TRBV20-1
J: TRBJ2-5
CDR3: CSGIRGETQYF
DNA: TGCAGTGGGATACGGGGAGAGACCCAGTACTTC

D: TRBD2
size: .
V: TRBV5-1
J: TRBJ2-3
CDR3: CASSLTSGGVPDTQYF
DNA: TGCGCCAGCAGCTTGACTAGCGGGGGGGTCCCCGATACGCAGTATTTT

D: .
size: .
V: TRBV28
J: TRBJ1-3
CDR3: CASTDLLTGQRNTIYF
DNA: TGTGCCAGCACCGACCTTCTCACAGGGCAGAGGAACACCATATATTTT

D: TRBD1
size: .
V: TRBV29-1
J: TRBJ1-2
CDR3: CSVRKSLDRANYGYTF
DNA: TGCAGCGTTCGGAAGTCCCTGGACAGGGCTAACTATGGCTACACCTTC

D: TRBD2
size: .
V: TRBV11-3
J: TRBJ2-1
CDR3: CASSLRGLANNEQFF
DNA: TGTGCCAGCAGCTTGAGGGGACTAGCAAACAATGAGCAGTTCTTC

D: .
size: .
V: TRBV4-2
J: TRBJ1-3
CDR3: CASSQYSPNGNTIYF
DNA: TGTGCCAGCAGCCAATATAGTCCCAATGGAAACACCATATATTTT

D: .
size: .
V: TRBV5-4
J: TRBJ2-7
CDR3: CASSLVGKPEQYF
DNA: TGTGCCAGCAGCTTGGTAGGGAAGCCCGAGCAGTACTTC

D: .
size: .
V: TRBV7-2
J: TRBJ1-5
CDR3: CASSPTESLQPQHF
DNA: TGTGCCAGCAGCCCCACAGAGAGCCTTCAGCCCCAGCATTTT

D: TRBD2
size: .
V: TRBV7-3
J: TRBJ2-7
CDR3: CASSLAGDYEQYF
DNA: TGTGCCAGCAGCTTAGCGGGAGACTACGAGCAGTACTTC

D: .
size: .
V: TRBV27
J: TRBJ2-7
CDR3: CATSRERYSYTSSYEQYF
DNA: TGTGCCACCTCTAGGGAGAGATACAGTTATACAAGCTCGTACGAGCAGTACTTC

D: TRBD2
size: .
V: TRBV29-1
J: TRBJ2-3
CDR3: CSARTSGGPLPTDTQYF
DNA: TGCAGCGCCAGGACTAGCGGGGGCCCCCTCCCCACAGATACGCAGTATTTT

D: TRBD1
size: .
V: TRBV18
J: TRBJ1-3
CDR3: CASSPSATGGGNTIYF
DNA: TGTGCCAGCTCACCATCGGCGACAGGGGGTGGAAACACCATATATTTT

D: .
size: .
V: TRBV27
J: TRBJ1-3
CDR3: CASSSDRSGNTIYF
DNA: TGTGCCAGCAGTTCCGACCGCTCTGGAAACACCATATATTTT

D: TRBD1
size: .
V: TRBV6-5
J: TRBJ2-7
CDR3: CATQTGASYEQYF
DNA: TGTGCCACACAGACAGGGGCCTCGTACGAGCAGTACTTC

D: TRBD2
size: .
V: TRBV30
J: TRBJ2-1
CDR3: CAWSGLARSGSRNEQFF
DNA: TGTGCCTGGAGTGGTTTAGCTCGTAGCGGGAGTCGGAATGAGCAGTTCTTC

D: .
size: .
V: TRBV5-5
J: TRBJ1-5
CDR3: CASSLAMGNQPQHF
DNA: TGTGCCAGCAGCTTGGCCATGGGCAATCAGCCCCAGCATTTT

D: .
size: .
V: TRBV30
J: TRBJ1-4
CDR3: CAWSPGARVKLFF
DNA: TGTGCCTGGAGTCCAGGGGCGCGTGTAAAACTGTTTTTT

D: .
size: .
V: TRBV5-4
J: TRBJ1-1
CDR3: CASSRGTANTEAFF
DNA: TGTGCCAGCAGCCGAGGGACGGCGAACACTGAAGCTTTCTTT

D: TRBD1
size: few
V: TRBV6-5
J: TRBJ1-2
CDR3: CASRSQGRGGYTF
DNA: TGTGCCAGCAGGTCACAGGGGCGGGGTGGCTACACCTTC